The rows below give T cell receptor beta chains drawn from one sample of a study of CD8 T cells in Susac syndrome. Using its own MiXCR run on the immunoSEQ multiplex PCR reads, TCRdb lists one record per CDR3 protein. The table has 65,000 to 90,000 distinct CDR3 sequences, roughly 95% seen once. Sequencing used CD8+ T cells from PBMCs. The receptors were sampled from a human donor with multiple sclerosis. Each CDR3 is given with its conserved first and last residue. Each record gives: clone size, V gene, J gene, D gene, CDR3 DNA, CDR3 protein. The D gene is left open where the match is weak. Rows give clone size only sometimes, using once, few, many, or a class for an expanded clone.

-	TRBV12-3/TRBV12-4	TRBJ1-1	TRBD1	TGTGCCAGCAGTTCAGGCAGGGGGGAAGGGGAAAACACTGAAGCTTTCTTT	CASSSGRGEGENTEAFF
-	TRBV25-1	TRBJ2-7	-	TGTGCCAGCAGTGAAGGTGGAGGGATCTACGAGCAGTACTTC	CASSEGGGIYEQYF
-	TRBV29-1	TRBJ2-7	-	TGCAGCGTTGGGGCCTCCGGCACCTACGAGCAGTACTTC	CSVGASGTYEQYF
-	TRBV29-1	TRBJ2-7	TRBD1	TGCAGCGTTCCTCAATGGGACAGGGGACGGTACGAGCAGTACTTC	CSVPQWDRGRYEQYF
-	TRBV7-8	TRBJ2-2	-	TGTGCCAGCAGCTTATGGGACACCGGGGAGCTGTTTTTT	CASSLWDTGELFF
once	TRBV5-1	TRBJ2-5	-	TGCGCCAGCAGCAACTACAGGGTGGGAGTGGGAGAGACCCAGTACTTC	CASSNYRVGVGETQYF
-	TRBV10-1	TRBJ1-1	TRBD1	TGCGCCAGCTACGACAGGGGGGAAGCTTTCTTT	CASYDRGEAFF
-	TRBV27	TRBJ1-5	-	TGTGCCAGCAGTTCCCGGGACCAGAATCAGCCCCAGCATTTT	CASSSRDQNQPQHF
-	TRBV29-1	TRBJ1-4	TRBD1	TGCAGCGTTGAAGATGGGGACAGAAATGAAAAACTGTTTTTT	CSVEDGDRNEKLFF
-	TRBV12-3/TRBV12-4	TRBJ2-5	TRBD1	TGTGCCAGCAGTCCTGGTGTGGGACAGGCGGAAGAGACCCAGTACTTC	CASSPGVGQAEETQYF
-	TRBV15	TRBJ1-1	-	TGTGCCACCAGCGAGCAGAACACTGAAGCTTTCTTT	CATSEQNTEAFF
-	TRBV15	TRBJ2-4	-	TGTGCCACCAGCAGGGGCGGCACCGACGCCAAAAACATTCAGTACTTC	CATSRGGTDAKNIQYF
-	TRBV13	TRBJ2-2	-	TGTGCCAGCATCTCCCCGGGGGGCCCGAACACCGGGGAGCTGTTTTTT	CASISPGGPNTGELFF
-	TRBV27	TRBJ1-1	-	TGTGCCAGCGTCCAATGGGGAGGCACTGAAGCTTTCTTT	CASVQWGGTEAFF
-	TRBV13	TRBJ2-2	-	TGTGCCAGCAGCTTATGGGGTGGCACCGGGGAGCTGTTTTTT	CASSLWGGTGELFF
-	TRBV29-1	TRBJ2-1	-	TGCAGCGCCGAAGGACTCTACATTGAGCAGTTCTTC	CSAEGLYIEQFF
once	TRBV30	TRBJ2-7	-	TGTGCCTGGAGCCCCGGAAGATTCGAAGGGTACGAGCAGTACTTC	CAWSPGRFEGYEQYF
-	TRBV12-3/TRBV12-4	TRBJ1-1	TRBD1	TGTGCCAGCACCTACAGGGGTTCAAACACTGAAGCTTTCTTT	CASTYRGSNTEAFF
-	TRBV12-3/TRBV12-4	TRBJ2-1	-	TGTGCCAGCAGCCATCGTACTGAGCAGTTCTTC	CASSHRTEQFF
-	TRBV14	TRBJ2-1	TRBD1	TGTGCCAGCAGCCGCGGACAGGGCCCAACCCGGGGGAGGCGGGAGCAGTTCTTC	CASSRGQGPTRGRREQFF
-	TRBV7-2	TRBJ2-5	-	TGTGCCAGCAGCTGGGGGAGTGTAGAGACCCAGTACTTC	CASSWGSVETQYF
-	TRBV13	TRBJ1-6	-	TGTGCCAGCAGCTTAGGCCGCAGTGATAATTCACCCCTCCACTTT	CASSLGRSDNSPLHF
-	TRBV27	TRBJ1-2	TRBD1	TGTGCCAGCAGTACGTTACAGGGGGAATGGGGAGCCTATGGCTACACCTTC	CASSTLQGEWGAYGYTF
once	TRBV7-9	TRBJ2-7	-	TGTGCCAGCAGCCCAAAGCCATCGGTCGAGCAGTACTTC	CASSPKPSVEQYF
-	TRBV20-1	TRBJ2-3	-	TGCAGTGCTACCAGACCGAAGAGCACAGATACGCAGTATTTT	CSATRPKSTDTQYF
-	TRBV3-1	TRBJ1-1	-	TGTGCCAGCAGCCAAGGCCCTCAGGTTATGAACACTGAAGCTTTCTTT	CASSQGPQVMNTEAFF
-	TRBV6-1	TRBJ2-1	-	TGTGCCAGCAGCCCCAGGGGGGTAGTAGTGGGGAATGAGCAGTTCTTC	CASSPRGVVVGNEQFF
once	TRBV7-3	TRBJ2-1	TRBD2	TGTGCCAGCAGCTTAAAGGCTGGGACTAGAAATGAGCAGTTCTTC	CASSLKAGTRNEQFF
-	TRBV5-1	TRBJ2-5	TRBD2	TGCGCCAGCAGCTTGGATCTAGCGGGAGGAGAAGAGACCCAGTACTTC	CASSLDLAGGEETQYF
-	TRBV13	TRBJ1-1	-	TGTGCCAGCAGCTCCATGGGGACTGAAGCTTTCTTT	CASSSMGTEAFF
-	TRBV12-3/TRBV12-4	TRBJ1-5	-	TGTGCCAGCACCACGGGAGAAGATCAGCCCCAGCATTTT	CASTTGEDQPQHF
-	TRBV12-3/TRBV12-4	TRBJ2-1	-	TGTGCCAGCAGTTCGACGCTGTGGGGTGAGCAGTTCTTC	CASSSTLWGEQFF
-	TRBV27	TRBJ2-1	TRBD2	TGTGCCAGCGGTCACGGGACTAGCGGGAGCAATGAGCAGTTCTTC	CASGHGTSGSNEQFF
-	TRBV30	TRBJ2-7	TRBD2	TGTGCCTGGCACCTGGACAGGGCGAGAAGGCTAGCGGGAGTCGAGCAGTACTTC	CAWHLDRARRLAGVEQYF
-	TRBV11-2	TRBJ2-2	-	TGTGCCAGCAGTTATACTCCGAACACCGGGGAGCTGTTTTTT	CASSYTPNTGELFF
-	TRBV10-3	TRBJ2-1	TRBD2	TGTGCCATCAGGCAGGGACTAGCGGGGATCAATGAGCAGTTCTTC	CAIRQGLAGINEQFF
-	TRBV28	TRBJ2-7	TRBD2	TGTGCCAGTTCGGGACTAGCGGGTTACGAGCAGTACTTC	CASSGLAGYEQYF
once	TRBV19	TRBJ1-1	TRBD1	TGTGCTATTAAGCAGGGGGACACTGAAGCTTTCTTT	CAIKQGDTEAFF
-	TRBV6-5	TRBJ2-3	TRBD2	TGTGCCAGCAGCCCACTAGCGGTCACAGATACGCAGTATTTT	CASSPLAVTDTQYF
-	TRBV11-2	TRBJ1-5	-	TGTGCCAGCAGCTTAAGCGCACGGAGGGTGGGTCAGCCCCAGCATTTT	CASSLSARRVGQPQHF
-	TRBV27	TRBJ2-5	-	TGTGCCAGCAGTTTCGGCGGGATTACCCAAGAGACCCAGTACTTC	CASSFGGITQETQYF
-	TRBV7-8	TRBJ2-3	-	TGTGCCAGCACCCTTTATCAGGGCACAGATACGCAGTATTTT	CASTLYQGTDTQYF
-	TRBV20-1	TRBJ2-7	-	TGCAGTGCTAGAGATCGTGAAGAAAGCTCCTACGAGCAGTACTTC	CSARDREESSYEQYF
-	TRBV11-2	TRBJ2-7	-	TGTGCCAGCAGCTTCCTCGAGCAGTACTTC	CASSFLEQYF
-	TRBV4-3	TRBJ2-1	-	TGCGCCAGCAGCCAAAGTCCCCCCAATTACAATGAGCAGTTCTTC	CASSQSPPNYNEQFF
-	TRBV7-7	TRBJ2-7	-	TGTGCCAGCAGCCCCTGGTCAAGGGGCAAGAGCGAGCAGTACTTC	CASSPWSRGKSEQYF
-	TRBV5-1	TRBJ2-1	-	TGCGCCAGCAGCTTGGCTGTGTCCCAGGGACTTAAGTACAATGAGCAGTTCTTC	CASSLAVSQGLKYNEQFF
-	TRBV7-9	TRBJ2-7	-	TGTGCCAGCAGCTATACAGTTAACTCCTACGAGCAGTACTTC	CASSYTVNSYEQYF
-	TRBV27	TRBJ1-2	TRBD1	TGTGCCAGCAGTTTAAGGGCCACCGGGACAGTCTTTGGCTACACCTTC	CASSLRATGTVFGYTF
-	TRBV9	TRBJ2-3	-	TGTGCCAGCAGCCCACGGCGAGGCAAAGATACGCAGTATTTT	CASSPRRGKDTQYF